The sequence of this T cell receptor beta chain was determined in a study of cytomegalovirus exposure and HLA in healthy donors (dated by TCRdb to the late 2010s). For the study in its entirety: An earlier analysis of some 550 of the donors reported 276 Gb of sequence data and 117 million unique TCR beta sequences from 150 million to 200 million T cells. An early release covering over 500 HLA-typed donors comprised about 320 gigabases of sequencing data and about 90 million unique TCR sequences. Of the roughly 400 genotyped donors, 65% to 90% were placed in the genetic ancestry cluster associated with self-reported Caucasian donors. The study aimed to test whether signatures of past pathogen exposure could be identified by cataloging public T cell receptors. The T cell repertoires of around 670 subjects were profiled by immunosequencing and related to cytomegalovirus serostatus. In addition to the first cohort of hundreds of subjects, a separate validation cohort of approximately 130 different subjects was used. The study combined high-throughput TCR immunosequencing, statistical association of individual TCRs with disease status, and machine learning to predict cytomegalovirus infection status. In a later analysis, previously published TCR beta repertoires from 550 to 750 donors were re-analyzed and high-resolution HLA genotyping was added so that TCR occurrence patterns could be studied. In the later analysis, no new phenotypic data were used to find candidate immune exposures; instead, reliance was placed on TCR beta sequences and their occurrence across donors. To decide whether each TCR beta V gene segment behaved as functional or pseudogenic, an earlier analysis of some 600 of the donors relied on high-throughput TCR beta sequencing. Alongside the repertoire data, information on donor age, sex, ethnicity and CMV serostatus was compiled. In a later genetic analysis, genome-wide SNP genotypes for about 55% of the roughly 700 donors were used, and that subset was treated as a discovery cohort. Every discovery cohort repertoire had been produced on one sequencing platform. HLA typing covered class I and class II loci at four-digit resolution. The number of typed donors differed by locus: about 629-640 for A, B, C, DRB1 and DQB1; 522 for DQA1; some 590 for DPA1; and approximately 450 for DPB1. Because of strong linkage in the cohort, a few DR-DQ haplotypes were treated as single units for association and clustering. Among about 400 genotyped donors of the cohort, an average of roughly 230,000 unique TCR beta nucleotide sequences was sequenced per donor, of which 15% to 20% were non-productive. General findings and caveats noted by the study authors: Compared with the roughly 670-donor mean, donors in an Asian-associated ancestry cluster had fewer N-insertions in productive TCRs, according to a later genetic analysis. The 87-base-pair reads could not distinguish some IMGT-functional V segments, including TRBV6-2 and TRBV6-3, so those segments were excluded. Immune exposure information for the cohort was limited to CMV serostatus. In vitro tests confirmed that a few of the cytomegalovirus-associated TCR beta chains recognize cytomegalovirus antigens. Sequencing depth was assumed to be roughly uniform across donors in the presence/absence analyses, though that assumption may not hold. In a later analysis, TCR association rates were found to vary across HLA loci, with the most associated TCRs seen for DRB1 alleles and the fewest for HLA-C alleles. A further reported finding was that TCR beta sequences accurately predicted the HLA-A and HLA-B alleles for most subjects in the first cohort. Because counts were too low, roughly 17 rarely observed V segments, including chromosome 9 orphons, were left out of the earlier analysis of some 600 of the donors. A later analysis found that most CMV-associated TCR beta chains appeared HLA-restricted, with HLA associations seemingly driven largely by CMV exposure. The sequencing pipeline was judged likely to have produced a cluster of highly shared sequence variants as a technical artifact. The authors suggested that the approach could potentially be extended to other disease states and immunological phenotypes. Because some donors lacked HLA typing at each locus, the association tests relied only on the typed subset. A later analysis reported that several top co-occurrence clusters appeared linked to parvovirus B19, influenza, CMV and Epstein-Barr virus. While some public TCRs were present in many individuals, most TCR sequences turned up only very rarely across donors. A later analysis found that HLA-associated TCR beta chains were more clonally expanded and had lower generation probabilities than equally common non-associated chains. In an earlier analysis of under 600 of the donors, most TCR beta V segments were observed in productive rearrangements about 87% or about 30% of the time, broadly matching IMGT annotations. Cytomegalovirus status was reported to be diagnosed by the classifier with high specificity and sensitivity in both the original and validation cohorts. In a later genetic analysis, a missense DCLRE1C variant was associated with V-gene and J-gene trimming of TCR beta chains, and the association was replicated in an independent cohort. Only TCR beta chains were sequenced in this cohort, and the absence of alpha or paired-chain data limited detectable features. In the study, 150 to 200 TCR beta chains were listed as associated with cytomegalovirus. When HLA alleles, especially DR and DQ, strongly co-occurred, TCR associations were difficult to assign to individual alleles. Correlated functional status among segregating V segments might reflect linkage disequilibrium, but an unknown experimental factor could not be ruled out. In a later analysis, over 15,000 TCR beta sequences were associated with specific HLA alleles at a false discovery rate of 0.05.

The receptor library was made with the immunoSEQ multiplex PCR assay. For the multiplex PCR, a mixture combining 60 forward primers for TCR Vbeta segments and 13 reverse primers for TCR Jbeta segments was used. The CDR3 region of rearranged TCR beta genes was amplified from genomic DNA with a multiplex PCR assay. The amplified TCR beta libraries were sequenced on the Illumina HiSeq System as 87-base-pair reads. The source study handled its data this way. In a later analysis, some 80 million unique TCR beta chains were counted across the roughly 700 repertoires, and around 10 million of these chains were shared by at least two donors. Raw reads were error-corrected and collapsed into unique sequences with a nearest-neighbor algorithm that merged closely related sequences to remove PCR and sequencing errors. CDR3 sequences were aligned to IMGT reference sequences to assign V, D and J gene segments. For a sequence to be retained, a match of at least six nucleotides was required to both a V gene segment and a J gene segment. Rearrangements were classified as productive when the CDR3 lacked stop codons and remained in frame with V and J, and all other rearrangements were classified as non-productive. CDR3 was defined according to IMGT convention as the region running from the second conserved V-encoded cysteine to the conserved J-encoded phenylalanine. In an earlier analysis of roughly 610 of the donors, sequences lacking an unambiguous match to a single V gene segment were excluded. In an earlier analysis of approximately 590 of the donors, V segments were called functional above 56.7% productive rearrangements and were called segregating when the between-donor standard deviation exceeded 5%. A statistical classification framework was built for diagnosing cytomegalovirus status from the catalog of TCR beta chain sequences. In a later analysis, TCR nucleotide sequences were compared against IMGT/GENE-DB human TR gene sequences so that V and J genes could be assigned. In a later analysis, CDR3 sequences and most-parsimonious VDJ recombination scenarios were assigned using the TCRdist pipeline. A later analysis defined each TCR beta chain by its CDR3 amino acid sequence plus V-gene family, and excluded reads lacking a unique V-gene family. As a way to deal with suspected cross-contamination and a sequencing artifact, a later analysis dropped hundreds of nucleotide sequences that were highly shared and had low generation probability. In a later analysis, a clonal expansion index for each public chain was calculated from normalized within-repertoire ranks of inferred template counts. In a later analysis, generation probabilities were computed with a VDJ recombination model fitted to out-of-frame rearrangements, and the resulting probabilities were checked against IGoR. In a later analysis, hypergeometric tests were used to score TCR-TCR, TCR-HLA and TCR-CMV co-occurrence, with a repertoire-size bias correction applied to TCR pairs. To estimate false discovery rates, a later analysis permuted the HLA or CMV assignments 20 times. In a later analysis, co-occurring TCRs were grouped using DBSCAN, and TCRdist sequence similarity was added for clustering within HLA-allele-positive subsets. Co-occurrence clustering excluded repertoires with fewer than 30,000 or more than 120,000 public chains, plus five with anomalous nucleotide sharing. TCRdb's version of the immuneACCESS table is confined to in-frame rearrangements and falls short of the full clone set. An unresolved V gene accounts for under half of the shortfall where checked; the remainder is of unknown origin. V and J calls and clone size are as listed in that table; D and trimming were resolved from the DNA. For this sample there are around 280,000 clones; approximately 90% appear just once. Roughly 2% of the sample rests with the top ten.

The cohort comprised some 730 healthy bone marrow donors. At the time of sampling, every cohort member was nominally healthy, though immune exposures that went unrecorded were likely present. The donor tested CMV seronegative and was one of the 352 seronegative cohort members. A peripheral blood sample was provided by each donor, and peripheral blood mononuclear cells were used for TCR beta sequencing. Genomic DNA was extracted from the blood cell samples with the Qiagen DNeasy Blood Extraction Kit. Taken from cysteine to phenylalanine, the CDR3 has 14 residues. Only the CDR3 part of the read is kept: 42 bases, read in frame from the first base. CDR1 and CDR2 were assigned from the germline V gene as MNHNS and SASEGT. The V end gives up 5 bases and the J end 6 bases, leaving 8 bases in the junction not matched to a gene. As concerns this clone: Its antigen is currently not known. Base qualities are not recorded, but no much larger clone differs from it by a single base.

The sequence came from a woman aged 18-35 years in good health and CMV-seronegative. The source material was PBMCs. The chain uses TRBV6-1 and TRBJ2-5; 8 bases in between match TRBD2. This receptor carries the CDR3 CASSSGTRPKTQYF. The nucleotides read TGTGCCAGCAGTAGCGGGACTAGACCGAAGACCCAGTACTTC.